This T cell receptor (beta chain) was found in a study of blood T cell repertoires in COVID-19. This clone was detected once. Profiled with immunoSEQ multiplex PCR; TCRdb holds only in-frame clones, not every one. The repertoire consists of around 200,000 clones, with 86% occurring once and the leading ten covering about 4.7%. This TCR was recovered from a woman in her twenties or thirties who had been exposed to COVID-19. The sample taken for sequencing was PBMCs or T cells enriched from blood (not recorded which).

DNA of the CDR3: TGTGCCAGCAGTTTAGACAGGGGAGAGACCCAGTACTTC. It codes for CASSLDRGETQYF. This chain connects TRBV6-6 to TRBJ2-5; TRBD1 aligns across 8 bases. With 4 bases clipped from V and 4 bases from J, the junction kept 2 bases outside the gene matches. This CDR3 has 13 residues. Germline CDR1 is MNHNY and CDR2 is SVGAGI (reference sequence).